These T cell receptor beta chains were read from a single sample in a study of CD4+ T cells in melanoma. The assay was immunoSEQ multiplex PCR, and TCRdb's table has in-frame clones only and misses some. The repertoire consists of 90,000 to 130,000 clones, with around 93% occurring once and the leading ten covering 3.3%. Specimen: peripheral blood. These receptors were obtained from a human donor with melanoma. CDR3s include the opening cysteine and the closing phenylalanine or tryptophan. D genes are given only for firm matches. Size values are once, few and many counts, or a class for expanded clones, and some rows have none.

few	TRBV4-2	-	TRBJ2-2	CASSQVLMGDKAGELFF	TGTGCCAGCAGCCAAGTCTTGATGGGGGATAAGGCCGGGGAGCTGTTTTTT
-	TRBV9	TRBD1	TRBJ2-3	CASSTRQGSTDTQYF	TGTGCCAGCAGCACTCGACAGGGAAGCACAGATACGCAGTATTTT
-	TRBV18	-	TRBJ2-7	CASSPLNGGEQYF	TGTGCCAGCTCACCACTCAACGGAGGCGAGCAGTACTTC
-	TRBV4-3	TRBD2	TRBJ2-1	CASSQGLAGAYNEQFF	TGCGCCAGCAGCCAAGGACTAGCGGGGGCGTACAATGAGCAGTTCTTC
-	TRBV19	-	TRBJ1-1	CASSIAGGAFF	TGTGCCAGTAGTATCGCGGGGGGAGCTTTCTTT
-	TRBV28	TRBD1	TRBJ2-5	CASSRQGFRETQYF	TGTGCCAGCAGTCGACAGGGGTTTCGAGAGACCCAGTACTTC
-	TRBV11-2	-	TRBJ2-7	CASSRTAGPYEQYF	TGTGCCAGCAGCCGGACCGCGGGCCCCTACGAGCAGTACTTC
-	TRBV7-6	-	TRBJ2-7	CASSRREGPSYEQYF	TGTGCCAGCAGCCGACGGGAAGGACCCTCCTACGAGCAGTACTTC
-	TRBV29-1	-	TRBJ1-2	CSALTGLNYGYTF	TGCAGCGCCTTAACGGGGTTGAACTATGGCTACACCTTC
-	TRBV19	-	TRBJ2-3	CASTPGTFRGTDTQYF	TGTGCCAGTACCCCAGGGACATTTAGGGGCACAGATACGCAGTATTTT
-	TRBV28	-	TRBJ2-1	CASSLGPTKVYNEQFF	TGTGCCAGCAGTTTAGGTCCCACAAAGGTTTACAATGAGCAGTTCTTC
-	TRBV5-6	-	TRBJ2-5	CASSLWWTQETQYF	TGTGCCAGCAGCTTGTGGTGGACCCAAGAGACCCAGTACTTC
-	TRBV4-1	TRBD1	TRBJ1-1	CASSRRGLNTEAFF	TGCGCCAGCAGCCGCAGGGGGTTGAACACTGAAGCTTTCTTT
-	TRBV11-3	-	TRBJ2-3	CASSSGASTDTQYF	TGTGCCAGCAGCTCCGGGGCAAGCACAGATACGCAGTATTTT
-	TRBV29-1	-	TRBJ1-5	CSVEDRDSNQPQHF	TGCAGCGTTGAGGACCGCGATAGCAATCAGCCCCAGCATTTT